The clone carrying this T cell receptor beta chain was seen only a few times. Antigen specificity is unknown. The sample originates from a study of T cells after yellow fever vaccination. Trimming removed 6 bases at V and 0 bases at J, with 14 bases between. Germline values: CDR1 KGHSH, CDR2 LQKENI. CDR3 length: 15 amino acids. Template switching by 5'RACE produced TCR cDNA, adding a universal primer site and UMIs. TCRdb re-called the 5' RACE reads through MiXCR, storing one row per CDR3 protein. The data hold about 340,000 distinct CDR3 sequences, with approximately 12% observed a single time. Study conclusions and caveats: Contaminating bulk clonotypes could be abundant in FACS-sorted repertoires.

The specimen comprised CD4+ T cells sorted from PBMCs, sampled 15 days after the yellow fever booster vaccination. This chain connects TRBV18 to TRBJ1-1; D is ambiguous. This receptor was obtained from a man between 18 and 35 years old who received the YFV17D yellow fever vaccine. CDR3 sequence reads: CASSIYAGVNTEAFF. DNA for the CDR3: TGTGCCAGCTCCATTTACGCCGGGGTGAACACTGAAGCTTTCTTT.